The sequence of this T cell receptor (beta chain) was determined in a study of Ad26.COV2.S vaccination and SARS-CoV-2 variants (dated by TCRdb to about 2021). Context from the whole study: Donors in the vaccine arm were drawn from COV1001, a multicentre, randomized, double-blind, placebo-controlled phase I-IIa trial testing Ad26.COV2.S in healthy adults. Ad26.COV2.S was administered intramuscularly at a dose of 5x10^10 or 1x10^11 viral particles, either as one shot or as two shots given 56 days apart. The specificity and breadth of SARS-CoV-2-reactive T cell receptors after Ad26.COV2.S vaccination were assessed by TCRbeta repertoire sequencing. A total of 32 samples were included in the TCR-sequenced set, comprising around 19 Ad26.COV2.S vaccine recipients, 5 placebo recipients and 8 SARS-CoV-2 convalescent individuals. Participants in the trial were split at random into five groups of five each, receiving low-dose or high-dose Ad26.COV2.S once or twice, or else placebo on both occasions. Investigators did not know the trial group allocation while performing experiments and assessing outcomes.

TCRbeta CDR3 regions were sequenced with the immunoSEQ Assay. After extraction, genomic DNA underwent amplification by bias-controlled multiplex PCR, followed by high-throughput sequencing. As for how the authors treated the data: Collapsing and filtering of sequences were performed to quantify the absolute abundance of each unique TCRbeta CDR3 region. T cell fraction was estimated by normalization of TCRbeta template counts to usable DNA, with usable DNA being measured through amplification of reference genes present in all nucleated cells. Repertoire TCRs were annotated as SARS-CoV-2-specific when V gene, CDR3 amino acid sequence and J gene were exactly matched to a known reactive TCR set. The reference SARS-CoV-2 TCR set was derived from MIRA and filtered for enrichment in COVID-19-positive ImmuneCODE repertoires, a step that removed public or cross-reactive TCRs. Based on the MIRA antigens, annotated TCRs were further analysed at the level of specific ORF or position within ORF. Breadth was defined as annotated unique rearrangements over total unique productive rearrangements; depth was the summed frequency of those rearrangements. Group comparisons of TCR breadth used two-sided Wilcoxon rank-sum tests. The immuneACCESS repertoire file appears here via TCRdb, limited to in-frame rearrangements. These files lack a portion of the clones; in checked studies, under half of the deficit traces to unresolved V genes, and the cause of the others is not known. That table is the source of V, J and clone size, and D and trimming were worked out from the DNA. A total of 350,000 to 600,000 clones appear in this sample, 80% to 90% of them only once. The ten largest account for 1.5% to 2% of the sample.

Summary of the overall study and its limitations: The study was not powered for comparison of responses between vaccine doses or regimens. Substantial breadth of spike-specific CD8+ and CD4+ T cell responses was reported after vaccination. The authors noted that the TCR breadth and depth analyses may have underestimated total T cell responses. Compared with placebo recipients, Ad26.COV2.S recipients showed higher spike-specific TCR breadth (P = 0.0014). Vaccine and placebo recipients had comparable non-spike TCR breadth, which fits with the vaccine containing only spike.

Worth noting for this clone: The specificity of this receptor is unknown. No per-base quality is available; no much larger clone lies one base away.

The sample's treatment or condition label, in plain terms: about 20 received Ad26.COV2.S at low or high dose, single or two shots; 5 received placebo; per-sample allocation not given. Repertoires of vaccine and placebo recipients were sequenced from samples taken on day 63 after the first injection. Cohort 1b enrolled roughly 25 adults aged 18-55 years at a single site in Boston, USA, between 29 July and 7 August 2020. Ad26.COV2.S consisted of a replication-incompetent adenovirus type 26 vector by which a prefusion-stabilized SARS-CoV-2 spike protein from the original Wuhan strain was expressed. The CDR3 has 15 amino acids, counting the end cysteine and phenylalanine. The CDR3 DNA has 45 bases and is translated from base 1. V is cut back by 1 base and J by 2 bases, with 2 bases in the junction unmatched. CDR1 and CDR2 are read off the germline V gene (reference sequence) as GTSNPN and SVGIG.

This specimen was peripheral blood, taken in a trial of Ad26.COV2.S vaccine versus placebo. The source is a person aged 18-65 years who received the Ad26.COV2.S COVID-19 vaccine or a placebo. The chain was built from TRBV30 and TRBJ1-3, with 10 bases aligning to TRBD1. The CDR3 here reads CAWSGGTGAGNTIYF. The DNA reads as follows: TGTGCCTGGAGTGGGGGGACAGGGGCTGGAAACACCATATATTTT.